This T cell receptor beta chain is drawn from a study of blood T cell repertoires in COVID-19. Study-level information: Samples representing acute and convalescent COVID-19 were sourced from the United States, Italy and Spain. The cDNA or gDNA used as material had been derived from T cells, B-cell-depleted T cells, or PBMCs.

TCRdb's copy holds only in-frame clones and misses some; the assay was immunoSEQ multiplex PCR. The repertoire consists of approximately 500,000 clones, with approximately 85% occurring once and the leading ten covering approximately 3.4%. The V and J ends lost 5 bases and 4 bases respectively, with 14 bases between them. The CDR3 extends over 14 amino acids. Per germline, CDR1 LNHNV and CDR2 YYDKDF (reference sequence). The genes are TRBV15 and TRBJ1-2; D gene unclear. Sequencing was carried out using peripheral blood. This TCR derives from a human donor in a cohort sampled during active COVID-19. CDR3 coding DNA: TGTGCCACCAGCCCACGAAACCTAGCCTATGGCTACACCTTC. Protein product: CATSPRNLAYGYTF.